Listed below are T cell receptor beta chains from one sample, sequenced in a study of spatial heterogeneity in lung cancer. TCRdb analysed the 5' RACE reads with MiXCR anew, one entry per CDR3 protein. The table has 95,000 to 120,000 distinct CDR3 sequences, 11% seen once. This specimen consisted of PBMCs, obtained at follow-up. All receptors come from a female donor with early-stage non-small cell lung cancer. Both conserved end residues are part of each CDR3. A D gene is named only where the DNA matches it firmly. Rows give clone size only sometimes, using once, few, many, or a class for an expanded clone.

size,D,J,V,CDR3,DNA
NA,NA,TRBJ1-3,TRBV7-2,CASSPAPRGPGNTIYF,TGTGCCAGCAGCCCCGCTCCCAGGGGTCCTGGAAACACCATATATTTT
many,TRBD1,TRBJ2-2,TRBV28,CASSTYRGSGELFF,TGTGCCAGCAGCACCTACAGGGGCAGCGGGGAGCTGTTTTTT
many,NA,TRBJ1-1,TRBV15,CATSRESGNEAFF,TGTGCCACCAGCAGGGAATCTGGTAATGAAGCTTTCTTT
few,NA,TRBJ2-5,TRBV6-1,CASSESEGRETQYF,TGTGCCAGCAGTGAATCGGAGGGGCGGGAGACCCAGTACTTC
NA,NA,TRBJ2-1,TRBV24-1,CATSSEPLKEQFF,TGTGCCACCAGTTCAGAACCCCTAAAAGAGCAGTTCTTC
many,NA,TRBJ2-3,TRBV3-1,CASSQGLEARSAQYF,TGTGCCAGCAGCCAGGGACTCGAGGCCCGCTCGGCGCAGTATTTT
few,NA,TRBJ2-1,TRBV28,CASSFQGLAYNEQFF,TGTGCCAGCAGTTTCCAGGGACTGGCCTACAATGAGCAGTTCTTC
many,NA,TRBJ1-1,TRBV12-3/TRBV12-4,CASSPNTEAFF,TGTGCCAGCAGTCCAAACACTGAAGCTTTCTTT
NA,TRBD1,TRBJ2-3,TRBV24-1,CATSDYDRASTDTQYF,TGTGCCACCAGTGATTACGACAGGGCAAGCACAGATACGCAGTATTTT
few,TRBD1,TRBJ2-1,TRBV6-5,CASRIDRDNEQFF,TGTGCCAGCAGAATCGACAGGGACAATGAGCAGTTCTTC
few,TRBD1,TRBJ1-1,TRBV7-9,CASSRRSGGALTEAFF,TGTGCCAGCAGCAGGCGATCAGGGGGAGCGCTCACTGAAGCTTTCTTT
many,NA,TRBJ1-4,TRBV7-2,CASSLARTIGPGKLFF,TGTGCCAGCAGCTTAGCACGGACAATAGGGCCGGGTAAACTGTTTTTT
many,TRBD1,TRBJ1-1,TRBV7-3,CASGTGGTEAFF,TGTGCCAGCGGGACAGGGGGCACTGAAGCTTTCTTT
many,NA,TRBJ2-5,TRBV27,CASSSTRGETQYF,TGTGCCAGCAGTTCGACTAGGGGAGAGACCCAGTACTTC
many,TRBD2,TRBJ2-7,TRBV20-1,CSAVGLAETRSYEQYF,TGCAGTGCCGTCGGACTAGCGGAGACGCGAAGCTACGAGCAGTACTTC
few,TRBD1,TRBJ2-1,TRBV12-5,CASGLSGQGYEQFF,TGTGCTAGTGGTTTGTCGGGACAGGGATATGAGCAGTTCTTC
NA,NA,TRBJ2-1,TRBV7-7,CASSPGWGNNEQFF,TGTGCCAGCAGCCCTGGATGGGGAAACAATGAGCAGTTCTTC
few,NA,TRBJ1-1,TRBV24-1,CATMMNTEAFF,TGTGCCACCATGATGAACACTGAAGCTTTCTTT
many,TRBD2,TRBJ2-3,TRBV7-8,CASSPGSGRGTDTQYF,TGTGCCAGCAGCCCCGGTAGCGGGAGAGGTACAGATACGCAGTATTTT
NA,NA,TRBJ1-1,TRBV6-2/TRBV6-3,CASSYSSRTSNTEAFF,TGTGCCAGCAGTTACTCGAGCAGGACGTCGAACACTGAAGCTTTCTTT
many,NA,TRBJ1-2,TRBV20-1,CSARRQGRYYGYTF,TGCAGTGCTAGACGGCAGGGAAGGTACTATGGCTACACCTTC
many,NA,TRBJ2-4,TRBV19,CASIAEGKNIQYF,TGTGCCAGTATTGCCGAGGGCAAAAACATTCAGTACTTC